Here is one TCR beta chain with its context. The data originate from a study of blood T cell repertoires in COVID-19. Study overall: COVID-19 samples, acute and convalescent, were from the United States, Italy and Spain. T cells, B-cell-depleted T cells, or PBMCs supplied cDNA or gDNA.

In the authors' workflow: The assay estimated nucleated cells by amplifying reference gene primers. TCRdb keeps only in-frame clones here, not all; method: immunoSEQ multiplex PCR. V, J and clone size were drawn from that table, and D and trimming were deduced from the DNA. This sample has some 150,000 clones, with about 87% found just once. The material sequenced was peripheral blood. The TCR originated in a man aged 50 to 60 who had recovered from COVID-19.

The CDR3 coding sequence is TGTGCCAGCAGCCGGACTAGCGGGGTGATAGATACGCAGTATTTT. Its translation: CASSRTSGVIDTQYF. The chain has TRBV2 and TRBJ2-3, with TRBD2 matching over 12 bases. The germline gives CDR1 SNHLY, CDR2 FYNNEI. J gave up 5 bases and V 6 bases, and 6 bases lay outside the gene matches. The CDR3 sequence is 15 residues long.